This T cell receptor (beta chain) is drawn from a study of cytomegalovirus exposure and HLA in healthy donors. Findings and caveats of the study: Sequencing probably produced one cluster of sequence variants that were highly shared. About 90% or about 30% of the time was how often most TCR beta V segments were productive, according to an earlier analysis. The majority of TCR sequences were rare, yet some public TCRs appeared in many donors.

This CDR3 has 14 residues. CDR1 and CDR2 (germline): MDHEN, SYDVKM. V trimming: 6 bases; J trimming: 6 bases; junction bases outside the gene matches: 10. On this clone itself: The antigen is not known.

The PCR used 60 Vbeta and 13 Jbeta primers. Using immunoSEQ multiplex PCR, the repertoire was profiled, and TCRdb retains in-frame clones only, with some absent. The sample includes over 130,000 clones, approximately 86% seen only once; the top ten take about 0.51%. The specimen was PBMCs. This sequence was found in a woman aged 40 to 49 in good health and CMV-seronegative. This chain connects TRBV28 to TRBJ2-7; 8 bases agree with TRBD1. The CDR3 DNA sequence: TGTGCCAGCAGAACCGGGACAGGAGAGATCGAGCAGTACTTC. This gives the protein CASRTGTGEIEQYF. Combining the CDR3 with reference TRBV28 and TRBJ2-7 gives the whole variable domain DVKVTQSSRYLVKRTGEKVFLECVQDMDHENMFWYRQDPGLGLRLIYFSYDVKMKEKGDIPEGYSVSREKKERFSLILESASTNQTSMYLCASRTGTGEIEQYFGPGTRLTVT.